These 3 T cell receptor beta chains were sequenced from one sample in a study of PD-L1 blockade in urothelial cancer. The assay was immunoSEQ multiplex PCR, and TCRdb's table has in-frame clones only and misses some. The sample lists 30,000 to 40,000 clones, nearly 85% occurring once. The time point denotes: pretreatment peripheral blood. The sequencing here drew on PBMCs, taken around atezolizumab (anti-PD-L1) treatment. The source of these receptors is a man aged 55 to 70 with urothelial cancer.

V gene TRBV28 combines with J gene TRBJ1-4; 9 bases are a match to TRBD1. The CDR3 sequence is 17 residues long. V lost 6 bases to trimming and J lost 8 bases; unmatched junction nucleotides: 16. Per germline, CDR1 MDHEN and CDR2 SYDVKM. CDR3 loop: CASSNTLQGAPREKLFF. The CDR3 coding sequence is TGTGCCAGCAGCAATACACTACAGGGGGCCCCCAGGGAAAAACTGTTTTTT.

V gene TRBV27 combines with J gene TRBJ2-2, with TRBD2 as a possible D gene (6 bases). Trimming removed 3 bases at V and 4 bases at J, with 12 bases between. The CDR3 covers 15 residues. Germline loops: CDR1 MNHEY, CDR2 SMNVEV (reference sequence). DNA of the CDR3: TGTGCCAGCAGTTTCGGGGGTCGGGGCACCGGGGAGCTGTTTTTT. This sequence encodes CASSFGGRGTGELFF.

J is TRBJ2-1 and V is TRBV18; D may be TRBD2 (6 bases). Germline loops: CDR1 KGHSH, CDR2 LQKENI. V was pared by 3 bases and J by 0 bases, with 12 bases between. The CDR3 has 16 amino acids. The CDR3 DNA sequence: TGTGCCAGCTCACCTCGGGACTCGAGCTCCTACAATGAGCAGTTCTTC. Translated: CASSPRDSSSYNEQFF.